A single TCR beta chain is shown here with its context. This sample was included in a study of T cell responses to AZD1222 COVID-19 vaccine. The method was immunoSEQ multiplex PCR; TCRdb's version includes in-frame clones alone and lacks a portion of them. The sample yields roughly 80,000 clones, 90% seen once. V lost 1 base, J lost 4 bases, and 12 bases lay in between. Germline lookup yields CDR1 SEHNR and CDR2 FQNEAQ (reference sequence). There are 15 residues in the CDR3. This sequence originates from an adult in good health. This material consisted of peripheral blood, taken on day 0 of AZD1222 vaccination. The gene calls are TRBV7-9 and TRBJ2-3; perhaps D is TRBD1 or TRBD2 (5 bases each). CDR3 in DNA: TGTGCCAGCAGCTTAGAGAGGGACCGGGCAGATACGCAGTATTTT. Its translation: CASSLERDRADTQYF.